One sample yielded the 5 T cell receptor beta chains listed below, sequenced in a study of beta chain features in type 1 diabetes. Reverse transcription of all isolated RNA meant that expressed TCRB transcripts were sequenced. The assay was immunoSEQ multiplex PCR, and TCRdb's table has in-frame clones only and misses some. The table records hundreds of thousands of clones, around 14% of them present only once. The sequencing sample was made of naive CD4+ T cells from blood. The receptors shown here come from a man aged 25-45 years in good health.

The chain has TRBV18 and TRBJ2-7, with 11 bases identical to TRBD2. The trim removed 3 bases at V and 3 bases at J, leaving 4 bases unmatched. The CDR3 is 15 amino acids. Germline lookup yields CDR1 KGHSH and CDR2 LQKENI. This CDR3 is CASSPGTSGGYEQYF. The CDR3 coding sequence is TGTGCCAGCTCACCCGGAACTAGCGGGGGCTACGAGCAGTACTTC.

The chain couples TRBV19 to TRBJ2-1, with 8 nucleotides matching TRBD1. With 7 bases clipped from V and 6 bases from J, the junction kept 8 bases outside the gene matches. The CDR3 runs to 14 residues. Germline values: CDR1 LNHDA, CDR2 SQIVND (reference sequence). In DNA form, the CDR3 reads TGTGCCAGTATAGACAGGGGAGGTATCAATGAGCAGTTCTTC. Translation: CASIDRGGINEQFF.

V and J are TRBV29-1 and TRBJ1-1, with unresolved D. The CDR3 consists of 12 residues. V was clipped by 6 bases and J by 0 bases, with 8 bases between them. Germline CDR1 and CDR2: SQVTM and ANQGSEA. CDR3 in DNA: TGCAGCGTCTCGGATATGAACACTGAAGCTTTCTTT. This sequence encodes CSVSDMNTEAFF.

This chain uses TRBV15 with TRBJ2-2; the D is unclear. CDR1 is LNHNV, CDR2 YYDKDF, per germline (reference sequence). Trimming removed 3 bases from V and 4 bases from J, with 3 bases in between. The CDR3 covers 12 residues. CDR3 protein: CATSRVTGELFF. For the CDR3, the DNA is TGTGCCACCAGCAGGGTCACCGGGGAGCTGTTTTTT.

The CDR3 DNA is TGTGCCACCAGCAGAGAAATACAGGGGTGGGAGACCCAGTACTTC. Translation: CATSREIQGWETQYF. The chain combines TRBV15 with TRBJ2-5, with 7 bases matching TRBD1. CDR1 and CDR2 from the germline V gene are LNHNV and YYDKDF (reference sequence). The CDR3 is made up of 15 amino acids. Losses at the gene ends were 0 bases for V and 5 bases for J; bases not matched to a gene: 6.